The following is a T cell receptor (beta chain) sequence with its context. The sample belongs to a study of blood T cell repertoires in COVID-19. The overall study: Acute-phase and convalescent COVID-19 samples originated in the United States, Italy and Spain. Sources were T cells, B-cell-depleted T cells, or PBMCs; the material itself was cDNA or gDNA.

Original processing notes: Counts of nucleated cells, estimated from reference gene primer amplification, were obtained. The repertoire was sequenced with immunoSEQ multiplex PCR; TCRdb's copy has only in-frame clones and lacks some. That table is the source of V, J and clone size, and D and trimming were worked out from the DNA. Altogether some 150,000 clones are present, around 84% being singletons, with the ten largest covering around 8.4%. Sequenced sample: peripheral blood. This TCR was sampled from a woman aged 55 to 70 with acute or convalescent COVID-19.

Here the CDR3 DNA reads TGTGCCAGCAGCCCCCGAAGCGGAAGCACAGATACGCAGTATTTT. This gives the protein CASSPRSGSTDTQYF. This chain links TRBV11-3 with TRBJ2-3; possibly TRBD2 for D (5 bases). Germline loops: CDR1 SGHNT, CDR2 YENEEA. The CDR3 contains 15 residues. V was shortened by 5 bases and J by 0 bases, with 12 bases between the two germline ends.